Below are 20 T cell receptor beta chains sequenced from a single sample in a study of shared clonotypes between healthy human individuals. Assay: immunoSEQ multiplex PCR; the TCRdb copy retains only in-frame clones and omits some. The table includes about 1.4 million clones, about 96% detected once. The source material was naive CD4+ T cells sorted from blood. Subset meaning: CD45RA+ positively selected. Receptor source: a man aged 25 to 45 in good health.

The gene calls are TRBV28 and TRBJ1-1; D call uncertain. The CDR3 is 14 amino acids. Trimming took 2 bases from V and 1 from J, leaving 8 bases between them. CDR1 and CDR2 from the germline V gene are MDHEN and SYDVKM. The DNA of the CDR3 is TGTGCCAGCAGTTTAAGGGATTGGAACACTGAAGCTTTCTTT. Translated, it gives CASSLRDWNTEAFF.

The chain links TRBV5-5 to TRBJ2-3; no clear D gene. CDR1 is SGHKS and CDR2 is YYEKEE in the germline V gene (reference sequence). The V end was cut by 5 bases, the J end by 0 bases, with 10 bases between. The CDR3 has 14 amino acids. CDR3 bases: TGTGCCAGCAGTCTCATCCCTAGCACAGATACGCAGTATTTT. Protein sequence: CASSLIPSTDTQYF.

The chain is built from TRBV5-1 and TRBJ1-4; possibly TRBD1 for D (5 bases). The germline gives CDR1 SGHRS, CDR2 YFSETQ. CDR3 size: 17 residues. V was pared by 0 bases and J by 3 bases, with 15 bases between. Here the CDR3 reads CASSLDGYGGANEKLFF. The DNA for the CDR3 is TGCGCCAGCAGCTTGGATGGTTACGGGGGGGCTAATGAAAAACTGTTTTTT.

The chain joins TRBV9 to TRBJ1-5; 10 bases are shared with TRBD1. CDR1 and CDR2 (germline): SGDLS, YYNGEE. Unmatched junction bases numbered 5, after V lost 0 bases and J lost 2 bases. This CDR3 spans 17 amino acids. The chain's CDR3 is CASSVDPGTGGNQPQHF. Here the CDR3 DNA reads TGTGCCAGCAGCGTAGATCCCGGGACAGGGGGCAATCAGCCCCAGCATTTT.

This rearrangement joins TRBV28 to TRBJ2-1; D possibly uses TRBD1 or TRBD2 (5 bases each). Trimming pared 6 bases from V and 6 bases from J, leaving 12 bases between. CDR1 and CDR2 from the germline V gene are MDHEN and SYDVKM. The CDR3 is made up of 13 amino acids. In DNA, the CDR3 is TGTGCCAGCAGGTGGGGGAGCGGCAATGAGCAGTTCTTC. This sequence encodes CASRWGSGNEQFF.

This sequence joins TRBV10-2 and TRBJ1-4, with 7 positions matching TRBD1. The CDR3 spans 16 residues. Germline V lookup: CDR1 WSHSY, CDR2 SAAADI. Trimming at V came to 3 bases and at J to 1 base, leaving 5 bases not matched to a gene. The CDR3 coding sequence is TGCGCCAGCAGTGATCAGGGGGTAGTAACTAATGAAAAACTGTTTTTT. This translates into CASSDQGVVTNEKLFF.

The rearrangement joins TRBV5-1 to TRBJ2-1; 8 bases agree with TRBD2. With V trimmed by 3 bases and J by 1 base, 6 bases remained unmatched. The CDR3 extends over 16 amino acids. Germline CDR1 reads SGHRS; CDR2 reads YFSETQ. The CDR3 DNA sequence: TGCGCCAGCAGCTCCCAAGCGGGAGTGTCCTACAATGAGCAGTTCTTC. Its protein is CASSSQAGVSYNEQFF.

V usage is TRBV11-3 and J usage is TRBJ2-2; no definite D call. V lost 4 bases and J lost 1, with 4 bases in between. This CDR3 has 13 amino acids. The germline V gene encodes CDR1 SGHNT and CDR2 YENEEA. This CDR3 reads CASSSQNTGELFF. DNA of the CDR3: TGTGCCAGCAGCTCCCAGAACACCGGGGAGCTGTTTTTT.

As to this clone: Other DNA sequences from this sample encode an identical CDR3 as well. The rearrangement joins TRBV28 to TRBJ1-5; no firm D call. Germline V gene sequence: CDR1 MDHEN, CDR2 SYDVKM. The V and J ends lost 5 bases and 4 bases respectively, with 6 bases between them. The CDR3 contains 12 residues. The CDR3 region has the DNA TGTGCCAGCAGTCTGCGAAATCAGCCCCAGCATTTT. Residues: CASSLRNQPQHF.

This clone showed up just once. The rearrangement joins TRBV5-1 to TRBJ2-7; D unclear. This CDR3 is 16 amino acids long. Trimming took off 4 bases at V and 2 bases at J, with 19 bases between the two ends. The germline gives CDR1 SGHRS, CDR2 YFSETQ. The CDR3 spells CASSPILGSGAYEQYF. CDR3 coding DNA: TGCGCCAGCAGCCCGATCCTAGGTTCAGGCGCCTACGAGCAGTACTTC.

This clone is a singleton in its sample. The chain joins TRBV11-3 to TRBJ2-7; D ambiguous. Trimming left V 5 bases short and J 5 bases short, with 10 bases between. Germline assignment: CDR1 SGHNT and CDR2 YENEEA. This CDR3 region has 12 residues. The chain's CDR3 is CASSPNQNEQYF. The CDR3 DNA sequence: TGTGCCAGCAGCCCCAACCAGAACGAGCAGTACTTC.

This clone was recorded once. J is TRBJ2-3 and V is TRBV14; possibly TRBD1 for D (6 bases). Germline V lookup: CDR1 SGHDN, CDR2 FVKESK. This CDR3 spans 14 amino acids. V was trimmed by 6 bases and J by 6 bases, leaving 16 bases between them. CDR3 sequence (DNA): TGTGCCAGCAGTCTACAGGGACCACGGGATACGCAGTATTTT. This sequence encodes CASSLQGPRDTQYF.

J is TRBJ2-1 and V is TRBV5-8; 11 bases are shared with TRBD2. The V gene end was trimmed by 8 bases and the J gene end by 6 bases; junction bases not matched to a gene: 16. CDR1 is SGHTS, CDR2 YDEGEE, per germline. The CDR3 runs 17 residues. In DNA, the CDR3 is TGTGCCAGTTGTATAACCGGGACTAGCGGAGGGCCCAATGAGCAGTTCTTC. Residues: CASCITGTSGGPNEQFF.

This rearrangement joins TRBV10-3 to TRBJ2-2; D is unclear. Germline CDR1 and CDR2: ENHRY and SYGVKD. The V end lost 6 bases, the J end lost 4 bases, and 9 bases lay between the germline ends. The length of the CDR3 is 13 residues. Written as DNA, the CDR3 is TGTGCCATCAGGCCGGTAGTCACCGGGGAGCTGTTTTTT. It translates to CAIRPVVTGELFF.

The CDR3 coding sequence is TGTGCCAGTCTAACCGGGGGCAGGACGGACTACGAGCAGTACTTC. Translation: CASLTGGRTDYEQYF. The rearrangement joins TRBV6-1 to TRBJ2-7; D assignment may be TRBD1 or TRBD2 (6 bases each). The CDR3 is 15 amino acids. Germline V gene sequence: CDR1 MNHNS, CDR2 SASEGT. The V end lost 9 bases, the J end lost 3 bases, and 21 bases lay between the germline ends.

This chain joins TRBV2 and TRBJ1-2; the D is unclear. Germline assignment: CDR1 SNHLY and CDR2 FYNNEI. V lost 4 bases and J lost 5, with 11 bases in between. This CDR3 spans 13 amino acids. For the CDR3, the DNA is TGTGCCAGCAGTGGGGAGAGGAGGTATGGCTACACCTTC. It codes for CASSGERRYGYTF.

This clone was picked up one time. V and J are TRBV6-6 and TRBJ2-2; 9 bases fit TRBD2. After removal of 6 bases from V and 1 base from J, the junction contained 3 bases not matched to a gene. Germline values: CDR1 MNHNY, CDR2 SVGAGI (reference sequence). The CDR3 covers 15 residues. The CDR3 nucleotides are TGTGCCAGCAGCAATAGCGGGAGGAACACCGGGGAGCTGTTTTTT. Translated: CASSNSGRNTGELFF.

The V and J genes are TRBV29-1 and TRBJ2-1, with D possibly matching TRBD2 (5 bases). V shed 6 bases and J shed 0 bases, with 12 bases lying between them. The CDR3 loop spans 14 amino acids. Germline-derived CDR1 and CDR2 are SQVTM and ANQGSEA. Here the CDR3 DNA reads TGCAGCGTGAGCGGAGTCAGCTCCTACAATGAGCAGTTCTTC. Amino acid sequence: CSVSGVSSYNEQFF.

The chain employs TRBV6-5 and TRBJ1-1; TRBD1 is a possible D gene (6 bases). The CDR3 runs to 15 residues. The germline V and J ends were trimmed by 7 bases and 1 base, with 16 bases remaining between them. The germline V gene has CDR1 MNHEY and CDR2 SVGAGI. Here the CDR3 DNA reads TGTGCCAGCACTAACACATGGGGACAGAACACTGAAGCTTTCTTT. Amino acid sequence: CASTNTWGQNTEAFF.

This chain uses TRBV6-5 with TRBJ2-7; perhaps D is TRBD1 or TRBD2 (5 bases each). Looked up from germline, CDR1 is MNHEY and CDR2 is SVGAGI. Trimming pared 0 bases from V and 6 bases from J, leaving 12 bases between. The CDR3 is 14 residues long. Here the CDR3 reads CASSYSRGPPEQYF. In DNA, the CDR3 is TGTGCCAGCAGTTACTCCCGGGGACCCCCCGAGCAGTACTTC.